The T cell receptor beta chain described here comes from a study of PD-1 blockade in classical Hodgkin lymphoma. As for the study in general: Patients were given intravenous nivolumab, 3 mg/kg, every 2 weeks. Findings and caveats of the study: Lower baseline TCR diversity was reported for newly diagnosed patients than for healthy donors. TCR diversity in CD4+, not CD8+, cells rose significantly by C4D1.

V was cut by 4 bases and J by 2 bases, with 13 bases left in between. Germline-derived CDR1 and CDR2 are SGDLS and YYNGEE. This CDR3 is built from 14 residues. This clone was recorded a few times. The antigen is undetermined. The time point here: cycle 4 day 1 (C4D1), after more than 5 weeks of nivolumab. Relapse was seen in all patients after autologous stem cell transplantation, and brentuximab vedotin exposure was variable. Method: immunoSEQ multiplex PCR; TCRdb's copy keeps in-frame clones and lacks some. Among over 70,000 clones listed, 90% were seen once. The source was peripheral blood mononuclear cells (PBMCs), collected before the fourth cycle of nivolumab. This TCR was recovered from a human donor with classical Hodgkin lymphoma. The chain joins TRBV9 to TRBJ2-7, with unresolved D. Written as DNA, the CDR3 is TGTGCCAGCAGCTTGGACCTTTCCACCTACGAGCAGTACTTC. This codes for CASSLDLSTYEQYF.